This T cell receptor beta chain emerged from a study of cytomegalovirus exposure and HLA in healthy donors. At the level of the study: Approximately 190 million T cells yielded 117 million unique TCR beta sequences, as an earlier analysis found.

The CDR3 has 15 residues. V lost 0 bases and J 6 bases, leaving 14 bases between the germline ends. Use of 60 Vbeta and 13 Jbeta primers characterized the PCR. This table comes from immunoSEQ multiplex PCR, and its TCRdb copy is limited to in-frame clones, with some not included. The table has around 140,000 clones, about 81% seen once. Note on this clone: What it recognizes is unknown.

General study results and limits: Most TCR sequences were uncommon, yet certain public TCRs appeared in many donors.

The TCR comes from a young man in good health and CMV-seronegative. Sequencing used PBMCs. The V and J genes are TRBV5-3 and TRBJ2-3, with D possibly being TRBD2 (5 bases). TRBV5-3 is placed among ORFs of uncertain function. The CDR3 DNA reads as TGTGCCAGAAGCTTGGCCAAGACGAGAGGGGATACGCAGTATTTT. It codes for CARSLAKTRGDTQYF.